The 18 T cell receptor beta chains in this list originate from one sample, sequenced in a study of Ad26.COV2.S vaccination and SARS-CoV-2 variants. The data were produced by immunoSEQ multiplex PCR, yet TCRdb's version contains in-frame clones alone and is incomplete. This sample has about 220,000 clones, with 85% to 90% found just once. As to treatment: some 19 received Ad26.COV2.S at low or high dose, single or two shots; about 5 received placebo; per-sample allocation not given. Sampling happened 63 days after the first vaccine or placebo injection. The sequences come from peripheral blood, collected in a trial of Ad26.COV2.S vaccine versus placebo. The receptors here all came from a person aged 18 to 59 who received the Ad26.COV2.S COVID-19 vaccine or a placebo.

V is TRBV20-1 and J is TRBJ2-7, with a possible D match to TRBD2 (6 bases). The germline V gene encodes CDR1 DFQATT and CDR2 SNEGSKA (reference sequence). V shed 8 bases and J shed 4 bases, with 12 bases lying between them. This CDR3 comprises 11 residues. The CDR3 spells CSLEGPYEQYF. The CDR3 DNA follows: TGCAGTTTGGAGGGGCCGTACGAGCAGTACTTC.

This clone was seen just once. The rearrangement links TRBV28 to TRBJ1-2; no reliable D call. The length of the CDR3 is 17 residues. Germline-derived CDR1 and CDR2 are MDHEN and SYDVKM. The V and J ends lost 4 bases and 3 bases respectively, with 21 bases between them. CDR3 residues: CASSSTTGLKSDYGYTF. CDR3 bases: TGTGCCAGCAGTTCTACCACGGGCCTTAAATCCGACTATGGCTACACCTTC.

The chain couples TRBV28 to TRBJ2-7, with D tentatively TRBD1 (5 bases). Between the trimmed V and J ends, which lost 2 bases and 3 bases, there was a span of 11 bases. Germline lookup yields CDR1 MDHEN and CDR2 SYDVKM. The CDR3 loop spans 14 amino acids. CDR3 region: CASSLAGLIYEQYF. The CDR3 DNA sequence: TGTGCCAGCAGTTTAGCAGGGCTGATCTACGAGCAGTACTTC. The full variable domain, rest sourced from reference TRBV28 and TRBJ2-7, is DVKVTQSSRYLVKRTGEKVFLECVQDMDHENMFWYRQDPGLGLRLIYFSYDVKMKEKGDIPEGYSVSREKKERFSLILESASTNQTSMYLCASSLAGLIYEQYFGPGTRLTVT.

About this clone: A read error may account for a junction end that differs from germline. The same CDR3 is also encoded by other DNA sequences in this sample. The rearrangement links TRBV6-5 to TRBJ2-7; D is perhaps TRBD1 (5 bases). The CDR3 has 13 residues. Germline CDR1 reads MNHEY; CDR2 reads SVGAGI. The CDR3 nucleotides are TGTGCCAGTAGTTACTCAGGGTCCTACGAGCAGTACTTC. It encodes CASSYSGSYEQYF.

This clone came up a few times. CDR3 DNA sequence: TGTGCCAGCAGTCCTCGGGCAGGGGGCTCTCAGCCCCAGCATTTT. Encoded protein: CASSPRAGGSQPQHF. This chain uses TRBV6-5 with TRBJ1-5, with 8 bases aligning to TRBD1. Germline-derived CDR1 and CDR2 are MNHEY and SVGAGI. This CDR3 region has 15 residues. V gave up 5 bases and J gave up 6 bases; unmatched junction bases: 9.

The chain has TRBV6-5 and TRBJ2-1; no reliable D call. This CDR3 contains 14 residues. CDR1 and CDR2 (germline): MNHEY, SVGAGI. Trimming cost V 6 bases and J 6 bases, with 15 bases left between them. CDR3 residues: CASRNPKFTNEQFF. CDR3 in DNA: TGTGCCAGCAGGAACCCCAAGTTTACCAATGAGCAGTTCTTC.

This chain connects TRBV11-2 to TRBJ1-4; 9 bases fit TRBD1. The CDR3 sequence is 17 residues long. The V gene end was trimmed by 5 bases and the J gene end by 7 bases; junction bases not matched to a gene: 14. CDR1 and CDR2 from the germline V gene are SGHAT and FQNNGV. Written as DNA, the CDR3 is TGTGCCAGCAGCCGTATCTCCCACAGGGGGCCGGGTGAAAAACTGTTTTTT. Protein product: CASSRISHRGPGEKLFF.

J is TRBJ1-3 and V is TRBV10-3, with 8 bases fitting TRBD1. Germline CDR1 and CDR2: ENHRY and SYGVKD. This CDR3 spans 15 amino acids. After removal of 6 bases from V and 2 bases from J, the junction contained 6 bases not matched to a gene. For the CDR3, the DNA is TGTGCCATCAGGGAGCAGACAGGGGCTGGAAACACCATATATTTT. Its translation: CAIREQTGAGNTIYF.

The V and J genes are TRBV5-1 and TRBJ2-5; 7 bases agree with TRBD2. Germline-derived CDR1 and CDR2 are SGHRS and YFSETQ. The CDR3 sequence is 14 residues long. V trimming: 2 bases; J trimming: 5 bases; junction bases outside the gene matches: 6. This CDR3 reads CASSFLTSRETQYF. As DNA, the CDR3 is TGCGCCAGCAGCTTCCTGACTAGCCGGGAGACCCAGTACTTC.

The CDR3 sequence is CAISESSISYEQYF. The CDR3 DNA reads as TGTGCCATCAGTGAGTCTAGCATCTCCTACGAGCAGTACTTC. The chain recombines TRBV10-3 with TRBJ2-7; D is unresolved. The CDR3 has 14 residues. Trimming took 0 bases from V and 0 from J, leaving 6 bases between them. Germline values: CDR1 ENHRY, CDR2 SYGVKD.

A word on this clone: Sequence at one end of the junction differs from germline and may be a read error. The chain carries TRBV18 and TRBJ2-6; D is unresolved. The CDR3 runs to 17 residues. Per germline, CDR1 KGHSH and CDR2 LQKENI. CDR3 region: CASSPPFGDAGANVLTF. CDR3 in DNA: TGTGCCAGCTCGCCACCCTTCGGTGACGCGGGGGCCAACGTCCTGACTTTC.

V and J are TRBV28 and TRBJ1-2; 10 bases match TRBD1. This CDR3 is built from 12 residues. Trimming cost V 8 bases and J 4 bases; bases outside gene matches: 1. Per the germline V gene, CDR1 is MDHEN and CDR2 is SYDVKM. For the CDR3, the DNA is TGTGCCAGCCGGACAGGGGGCTATGGCTACACCTTC. Translated: CASRTGGYGYTF.

The rearrangement uses TRBV5-1 and TRBJ2-1, with TRBD2 identical over 8 bases. The CDR3 covers 20 residues. Trimming took 3 bases from V and 0 from J; bases not matched to a gene: 17. CDR1 and CDR2 from the germline V gene are SGHRS and YFSETQ. The CDR3 DNA is TGCGCCAGCAGCTACCCTCGGCGGGAGGATCGATCCAGCTCCTACAATGAGCAGTTCTTC. Translating it yields CASSYPRREDRSSSYNEQFF.

The V call is TRBV15, the J call TRBJ2-5, with no clear D. V was pared by 5 bases and J by 5 bases, with 9 bases between. CDR3 length: 12 amino acids. The germline gives CDR1 LNHNV, CDR2 YYDKDF (reference sequence). CDR3: CATSVGIETQYF. The CDR3 nucleotides are TGTGCCACCAGCGTAGGCATCGAGACCCAGTACTTC. Full variable domain (rest looked up from reference TRBV15 and TRBJ2-5): DAMVIQNPRYQVTQFGKPVTLSCSQTLNHNVMYWYQQKSSQAPKLLFHYYDKDFNNEADTPDNFQSRRPNTSFCFLDIRSPGLGDTAMYLCATSVGIETQYFGPGTRLLVL.

The J gene is TRBJ2-7, the V gene TRBV7-9; D is perhaps TRBD1 or TRBD2 (5 bases each). Germline V lookup: CDR1 SEHNR, CDR2 FQNEAQ (reference sequence). Trimming took 3 bases from V and 4 from J, leaving 28 bases between them. The CDR3 totals 19 residues. The CDR3 sequence is CASSLGRPGLGAQIYEQYF. DNA of the CDR3: TGTGCCAGCAGCTTGGGACGGCCCGGGCTCGGCGCCCAAATTTACGAGCAGTACTTC. The full variable domain, completed using reference TRBV7-9 and TRBJ2-7, is DTGVSQNPRHKITKRGQNVTFRCDPISEHNRLYWYRQTLGQGPEFLTYFQNEAQLEKSRLLSDRFSAERPKGSFSTLEIQRTEQGDSAMYLCASSLGRPGLGAQIYEQYFGPGTRLTVT.

The rearrangement links TRBV30 to TRBJ2-7, with D possibly being TRBD2 (5 bases). There are 12 residues in the CDR3. The germline V gene has CDR1 GTSNPN and CDR2 SVGIG (reference sequence). V lost 7 bases to trimming and J lost 1 base, with 11 bases between them. CDR3 loop: CASGRGSYEQYF. CDR3 in DNA: TGTGCCTCCGGTAGAGGGTCCTACGAGCAGTACTTC. Filled out from reference TRBV30 and TRBJ2-7, the complete variable domain reads SQTIHQWPATLVQPVGSPLSLECTVEGTSNPNLYWYRQAAGRGLQLLFYSVGIGQISSEVPQNLSASRPQDRQFILSSKKLLLSDSGFYLCASGRGSYEQYFGPGTRLTVT.

The chain has TRBV24-1 and TRBJ2-1, with 8 bases fitting TRBD1. After removal of 4 bases from V and 6 bases from J, the junction contained 7 bases not matched to a gene. Germline V gene sequence: CDR1 KGHDR, CDR2 SFDVKD. The CDR3 loop spans 15 amino acids. CDR3 coding DNA: TGTGCCACCAGTGACGTTCAGGGGGCCCGCAATGAGCAGTTCTTC. Translating gives CATSDVQGARNEQFF.

The chain links TRBV19 to TRBJ1-2; 8 nucleotides agree with TRBD1. The germline V gene has CDR1 LNHDA and CDR2 SQIVND (reference sequence). CDR3 length equals 14 residues. After removal of 4 bases from V and 2 bases from J, the junction contained 3 bases not matched to a gene. CDR3 sequence: CASSTRQGNYGYTF. The CDR3 nucleotides read TGTGCCAGTAGTACGAGACAGGGGAACTATGGCTACACCTTC.